The sequence of this T cell receptor (beta chain) was determined in a study of T cells in Graves' hyperthyroidism and ophthalmopathy. General observations from the study: In blood, most of the thyroid clonotypes expanded above 0.001 were also present. The model foresaw ophthalmopathy a median about 6.5 months prior to onset.

CDR1 is SGHVS, CDR2 FQNEAQ, per germline. Trimming removed 4 bases at V and 5 bases at J, with 20 bases between. CDR3 size: 16 residues. Diagnosis rested on symptoms, serum thyroxine and TRAb, thyroid ultrasound, and orbital computed tomography. PBMCs were collected from an approximately 10 ml volume of fresh peripheral blood. As to this clonotype: Its antigen is not identified.

The source material, RNA transcripts, was used to amplify TCR beta CDR3 regions. The HTBI primer set was used in a first-round RT-PCR of the TCR CDR3. TCRdb fed the multiplex PCR reads into MiXCR, producing one record per CDR3 protein. The sample lists around 480,000 distinct CDR3 sequences, around 14% occurring once. The chain has TRBV7-8 and TRBJ2-5; possible D gene TRBD2, 6 bases. The source of this sequence is a woman in her late teens or twenties with Graves' hyperthyroidism. Source material: blood. CDR3 in amino acids: CASSSTEGRRGETQYF. The CDR3 nucleotides are TGTGCCAGCAGCTCCACAGAGGGCAGGCGGGGCGAGACCCAGTACTTC.